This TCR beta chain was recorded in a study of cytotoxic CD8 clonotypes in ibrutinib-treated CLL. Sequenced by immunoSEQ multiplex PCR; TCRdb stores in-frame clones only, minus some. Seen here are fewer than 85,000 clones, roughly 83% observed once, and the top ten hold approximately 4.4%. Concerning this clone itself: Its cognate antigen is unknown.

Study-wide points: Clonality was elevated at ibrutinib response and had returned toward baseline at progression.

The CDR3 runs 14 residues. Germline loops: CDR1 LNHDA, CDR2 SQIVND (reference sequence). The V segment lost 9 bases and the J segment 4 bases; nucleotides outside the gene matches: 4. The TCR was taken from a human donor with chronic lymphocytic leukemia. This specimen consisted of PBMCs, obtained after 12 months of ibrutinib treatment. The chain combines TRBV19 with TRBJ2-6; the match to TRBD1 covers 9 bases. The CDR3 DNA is TGTGCCAGCAACAGGGGGCCCGGGGCCAACGTCCTGACTTTC. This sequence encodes CASNRGPGANVLTF.